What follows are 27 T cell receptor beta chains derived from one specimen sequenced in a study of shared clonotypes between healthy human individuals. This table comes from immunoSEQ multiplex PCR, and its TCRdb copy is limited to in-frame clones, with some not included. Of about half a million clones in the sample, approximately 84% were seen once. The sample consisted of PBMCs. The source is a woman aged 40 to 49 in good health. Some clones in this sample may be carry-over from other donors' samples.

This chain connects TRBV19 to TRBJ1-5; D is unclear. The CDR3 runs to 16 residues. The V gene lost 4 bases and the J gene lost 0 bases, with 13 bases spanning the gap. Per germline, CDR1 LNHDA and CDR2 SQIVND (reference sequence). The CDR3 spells CASSRSGSYSNQPQHF. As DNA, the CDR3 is TGTGCCAGTAGTAGATCGGGCAGCTATAGCAATCAGCCCCAGCATTTT.

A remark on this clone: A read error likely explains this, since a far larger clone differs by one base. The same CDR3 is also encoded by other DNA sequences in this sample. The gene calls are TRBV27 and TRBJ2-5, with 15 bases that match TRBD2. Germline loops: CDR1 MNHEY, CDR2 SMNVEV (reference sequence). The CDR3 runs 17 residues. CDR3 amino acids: CASSWTSGGAGQETQYF. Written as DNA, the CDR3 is TGTGCTAGCAGTTGGACTAGCGGGGGGGCGGGCCAAGAGACCCAGTACTTC.

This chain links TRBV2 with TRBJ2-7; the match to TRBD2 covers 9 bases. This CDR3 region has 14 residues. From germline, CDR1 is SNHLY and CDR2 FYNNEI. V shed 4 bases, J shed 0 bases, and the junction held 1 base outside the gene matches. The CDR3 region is CASSGTSDSYEQYF. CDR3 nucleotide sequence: TGTGCCAGCAGTGGGACTAGCGACTCCTACGAGCAGTACTTC.

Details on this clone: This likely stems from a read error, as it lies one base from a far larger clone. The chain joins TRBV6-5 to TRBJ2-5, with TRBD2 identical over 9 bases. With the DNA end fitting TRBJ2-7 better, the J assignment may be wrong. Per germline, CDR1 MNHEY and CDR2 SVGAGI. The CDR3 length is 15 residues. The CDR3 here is CASSYSSSGNYEQYF. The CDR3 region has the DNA TGTGCCAGCAGTTATTCGTCTAGCGGGAACTACGAGCAGTACTTC.

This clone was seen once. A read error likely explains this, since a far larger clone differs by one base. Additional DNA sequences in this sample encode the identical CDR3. For the CDR3, the DNA is TGTGCCTGGAGTGTCAACCCACAGGGGACTCACTATGGCTACACATTC. Residues: CAWSVNPQGTHYGYTF. The chain has TRBV30 and TRBJ1-2; 7 nucleotides agree with TRBD1. Germline lookup yields CDR1 GTSNPN and CDR2 SVGIG (reference sequence). CDR3 length: 16 residues. Variable domain in full (rest from reference TRBV30 and TRBJ1-2): SQTIHQWPATLVQPVGSPLSLECTVEGTSNPNLYWYRQAAGRGLQLLFYSVGIGQISSEVPQNLSASRPQDRQFILSSKKLLLSDSGFYLCAWSVNPQGTHYGYTFGSGTRLTVV.

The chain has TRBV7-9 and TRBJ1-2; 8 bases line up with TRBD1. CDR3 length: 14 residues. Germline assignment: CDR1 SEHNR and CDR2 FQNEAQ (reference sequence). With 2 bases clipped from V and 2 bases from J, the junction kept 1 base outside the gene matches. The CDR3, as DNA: TGTGCCAGCAGCTTACAGGGGGCGAACTATGGCTACACCTTC. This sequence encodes CASSLQGANYGYTF.

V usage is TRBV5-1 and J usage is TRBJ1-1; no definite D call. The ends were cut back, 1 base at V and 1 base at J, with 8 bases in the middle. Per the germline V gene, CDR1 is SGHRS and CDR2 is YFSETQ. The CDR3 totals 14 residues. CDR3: CASSLPSGNTEAFF. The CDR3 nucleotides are TGCGCCAGCAGCTTGCCGAGCGGGAACACTGAAGCTTTCTTT.

The CDR3 region is CASSPRQGEQYF. As DNA, the CDR3 is TGTGCCAGCAGCCCGCGACAGGGCGAGCAGTACTTC. The gene calls are TRBV7-3 and TRBJ2-7; TRBD1 matches 7 bases. V trimming: 5 bases; J trimming: 6 bases; junction bases outside the gene matches: 4. The CDR3 runs 12 residues. Germline loops: CDR1 SGHTA, CDR2 FQGTGA. The full variable domain, completed using reference TRBV7-3 and TRBJ2-7, is GAGVSQTPSNKVTEKGKYVELRCDPISGHTALYWYRQSLGQGPEFLIYFQGTGAADDSGLPNDRFFAVRPEGSVSTLKIQRTERGDSAVYLCASSPRQGEQYFGPGTRLTVT.

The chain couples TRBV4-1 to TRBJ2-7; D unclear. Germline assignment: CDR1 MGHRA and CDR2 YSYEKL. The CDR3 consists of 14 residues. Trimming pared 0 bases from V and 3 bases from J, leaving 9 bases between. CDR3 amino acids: CASSQDHASYEQYF. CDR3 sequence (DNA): TGCGCCAGCAGCCAAGATCATGCGAGCTACGAGCAGTACTTC.

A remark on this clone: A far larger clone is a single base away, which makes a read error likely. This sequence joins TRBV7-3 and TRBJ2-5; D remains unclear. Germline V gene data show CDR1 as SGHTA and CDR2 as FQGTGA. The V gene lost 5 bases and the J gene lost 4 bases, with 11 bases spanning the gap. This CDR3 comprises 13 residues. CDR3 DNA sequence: TGTGCCAGCAGCCCCCGGGTCGGAGAGACCCAGTACTTC. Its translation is CASSPRVGETQYF.

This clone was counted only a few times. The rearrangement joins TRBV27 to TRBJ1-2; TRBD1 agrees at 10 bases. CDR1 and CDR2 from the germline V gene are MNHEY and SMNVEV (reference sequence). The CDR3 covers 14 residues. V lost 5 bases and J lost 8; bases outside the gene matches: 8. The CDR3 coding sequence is TGTGCCAGCAGTATTCGACAGGGGGCGGGGGGCTACACCTTC. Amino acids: CASSIRQGAGGYTF.

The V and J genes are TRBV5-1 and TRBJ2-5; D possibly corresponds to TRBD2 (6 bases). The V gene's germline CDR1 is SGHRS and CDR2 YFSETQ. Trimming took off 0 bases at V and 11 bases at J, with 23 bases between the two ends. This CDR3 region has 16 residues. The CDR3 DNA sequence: TGCGCCAGCAGCTTGGTGGCGGGATCTACTATGGGGGAGCAGTACTTC. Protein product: CASSLVAGSTMGEQYF.

The CDR3 region is CASSFLGANTGELFF. The CDR3, as DNA: TGTGCCAGCAGCTTCCTGGGGGCGAACACCGGGGAGCTGTTTTTT. This chain uses TRBV7-3 with TRBJ2-2; D could derive from TRBD1 or TRBD2 (5 bases each). CDR3 length: 15 amino acids. Germline V gene lookup returns CDR1 SGHTA and CDR2 FQGTGA. Trimming removed 3 bases from V and 0 bases from J, with 8 bases in between.

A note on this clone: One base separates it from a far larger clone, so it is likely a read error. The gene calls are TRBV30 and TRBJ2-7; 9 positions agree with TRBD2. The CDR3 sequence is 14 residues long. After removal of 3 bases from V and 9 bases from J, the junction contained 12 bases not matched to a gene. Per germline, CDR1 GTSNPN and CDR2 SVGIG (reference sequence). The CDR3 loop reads CAWRPWREGRGQYF. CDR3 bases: TGTGCCTGGAGGCCCTGGCGGGAGGGCCGCGGGCAGTACTTC. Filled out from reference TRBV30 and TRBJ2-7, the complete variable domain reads SQTIHQWPATLVQPVGSPLSLECTVEGTSNPNLYWYRQAAGRGLQLLFYSVGIGQISSEVPQNLSASRPQDRQFILSSKKLLLSDSGFYLCAWRPWREGRGQYFGPGTRLTVT.

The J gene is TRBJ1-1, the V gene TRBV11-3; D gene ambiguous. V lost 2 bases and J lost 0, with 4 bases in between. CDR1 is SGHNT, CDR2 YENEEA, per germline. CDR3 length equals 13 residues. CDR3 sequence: CASSLSMNTEAFF. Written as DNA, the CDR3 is TGTGCCAGCAGCTTATCCATGAACACTGAAGCTTTCTTT.

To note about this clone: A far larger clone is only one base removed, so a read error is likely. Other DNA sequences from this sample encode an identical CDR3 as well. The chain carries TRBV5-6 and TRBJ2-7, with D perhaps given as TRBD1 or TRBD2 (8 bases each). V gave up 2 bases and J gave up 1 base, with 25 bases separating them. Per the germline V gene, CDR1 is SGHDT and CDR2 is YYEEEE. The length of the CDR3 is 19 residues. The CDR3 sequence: CASSLAVRTGGLGSYEQYF. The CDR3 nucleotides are TGTGCCAGCAGCTTAGCGGTGAGAACAGGGGGACTAGGGTCCTACGAGCAGTACTTC. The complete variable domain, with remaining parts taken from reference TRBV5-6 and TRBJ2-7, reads DAGVTQSPTHLIKTRGQQVTLRCSPKSGHDTVSWYQQALGQGPQFIFQYYEEEERQRGNFPDRFSGHQFPNYSSELNVNALLLGDSALYLCASSLAVRTGGLGSYEQYFGPGTRLTVT.

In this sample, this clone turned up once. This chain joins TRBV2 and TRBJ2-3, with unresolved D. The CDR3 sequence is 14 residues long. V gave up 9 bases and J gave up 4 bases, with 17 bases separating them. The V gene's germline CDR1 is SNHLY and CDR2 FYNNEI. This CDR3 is CASQIVTGADTQYF. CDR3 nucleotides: TGTGCCAGTCAAATTGTAACCGGAGCAGATACGCAGTATTTT.

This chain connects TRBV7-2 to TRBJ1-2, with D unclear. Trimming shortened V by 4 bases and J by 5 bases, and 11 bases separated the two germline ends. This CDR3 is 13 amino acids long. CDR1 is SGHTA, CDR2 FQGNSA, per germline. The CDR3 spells CASSSWGGYGYTF. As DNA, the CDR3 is TGTGCCAGCAGCTCCTGGGGAGGGTATGGCTACACCTTC.

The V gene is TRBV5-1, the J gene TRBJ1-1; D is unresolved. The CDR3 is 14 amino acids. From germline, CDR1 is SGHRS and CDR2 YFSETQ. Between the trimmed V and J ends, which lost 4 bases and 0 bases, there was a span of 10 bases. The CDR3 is CASSRSAMNTEAFF. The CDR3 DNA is TGCGCCAGCAGCCGGTCAGCCATGAACACTGAAGCTTTCTTT.

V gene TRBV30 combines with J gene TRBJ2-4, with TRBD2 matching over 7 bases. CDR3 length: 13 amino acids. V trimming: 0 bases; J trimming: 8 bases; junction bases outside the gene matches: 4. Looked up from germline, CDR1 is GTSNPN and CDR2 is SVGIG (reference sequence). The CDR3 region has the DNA TGTGCCTGGAGTGTAGGCGGGAGTGACATTCAGTACTTC. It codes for CAWSVGGSDIQYF.

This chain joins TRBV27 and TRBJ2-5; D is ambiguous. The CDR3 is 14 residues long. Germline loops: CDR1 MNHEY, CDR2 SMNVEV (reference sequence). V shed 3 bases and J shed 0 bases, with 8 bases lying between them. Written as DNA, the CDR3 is TGTGCCAGCAGTTTGTTGGGGTACCAAGAGACCCAGTACTTC. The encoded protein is CASSLLGYQETQYF.

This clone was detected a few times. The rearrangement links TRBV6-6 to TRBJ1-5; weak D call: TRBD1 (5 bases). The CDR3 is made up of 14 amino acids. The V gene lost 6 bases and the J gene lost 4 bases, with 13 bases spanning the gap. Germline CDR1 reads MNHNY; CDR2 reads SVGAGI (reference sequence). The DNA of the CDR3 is TGTGCCAGCAGGTCAGGGACGGAGAATCAGCCCCAGCATTTT. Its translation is CASRSGTENQPQHF.

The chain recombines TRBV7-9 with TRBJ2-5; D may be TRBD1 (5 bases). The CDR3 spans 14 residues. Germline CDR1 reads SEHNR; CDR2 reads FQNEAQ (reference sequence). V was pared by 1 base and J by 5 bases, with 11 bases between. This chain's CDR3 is CASSLVGLDETQYF. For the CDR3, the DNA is TGTGCCAGCAGCTTAGTGGGGCTAGACGAGACCCAGTACTTC.

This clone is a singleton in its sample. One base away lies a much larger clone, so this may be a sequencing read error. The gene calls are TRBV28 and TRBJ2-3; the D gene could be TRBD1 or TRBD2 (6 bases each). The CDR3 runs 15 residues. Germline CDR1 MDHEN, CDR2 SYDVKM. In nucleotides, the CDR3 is TGTGACAATTCAAGGGGGGTTACTAGCACAGATACGCAGTATTTT. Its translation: CDNSRGVTSTDTQYF.

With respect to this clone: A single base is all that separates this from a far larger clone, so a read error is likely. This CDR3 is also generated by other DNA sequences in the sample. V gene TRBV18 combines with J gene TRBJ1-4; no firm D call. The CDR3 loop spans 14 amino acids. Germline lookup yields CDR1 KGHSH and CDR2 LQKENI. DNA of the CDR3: TGTGCCAGCTCATCAGGATGGGGTAGCGAAAAACTATTTTTT. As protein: CASSSGWGSEKLFF.

As DNA, the CDR3 is TGTGCCAGCAGCGCGACCGGGGGGCCCTACGAGCAGTACTTC. Amino acids: CASSATGGPYEQYF. The rearrangement joins TRBV9 to TRBJ2-7, with D tentatively TRBD2 (7 bases). The germline gives CDR1 SGDLS, CDR2 YYNGEE. V lost 3 bases and J 2 bases, leaving 12 bases between the germline ends. CDR3 length: 14 residues.

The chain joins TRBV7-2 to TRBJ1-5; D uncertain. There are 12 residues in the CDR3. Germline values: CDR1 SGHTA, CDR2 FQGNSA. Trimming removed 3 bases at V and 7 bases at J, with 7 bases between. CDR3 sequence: CASSLMDQPQHF. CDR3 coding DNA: TGTGCCAGCAGCTTGATGGACCAGCCCCAGCATTTT.